The present entry profiles one T cell receptor beta chain with its context. The sample is drawn from a study of blood T cell repertoires in COVID-19. Study details: Both acute and convalescent COVID-19 samples were obtained from the United States, Italy and Spain. In each case, the material was cDNA or gDNA derived from T cells, B-cell-depleted T cells, or PBMCs.

The germline V gene encodes CDR1 SGHRS and CDR2 YFSETQ. The length of the CDR3 is 14 residues. Trimming pared 3 bases from V and 1 base from J, leaving 8 bases between. In the source study's methods: Reference gene primers were amplified, and this amplification served to estimate nucleated cell counts. Clones were read by immunoSEQ multiplex PCR, and TCRdb kept only the in-frame ones, dropping some. The V and J calls and clone size were taken over from that table, and D and trimming were inferred from the DNA. This repertoire shows roughly 390,000 clones, approximately 81% found once; its top ten account for about 3.6%.

The material sequenced was peripheral blood. The J gene is TRBJ2-4, the V gene TRBV5-1; D is undetermined. This sequence originates from a woman under 30 with acute or convalescent COVID-19. CDR3 coding DNA: TGCGCCAGCAGCTCCCGTCGGGCCAAAAACATTCAGTACTTC. Translated, it gives CASSSRRAKNIQYF.